Following are 21 T cell receptor beta chains from one sample sequenced in a study of T cells in Graves' hyperthyroidism and ophthalmopathy. The source material, RNA transcripts, was used to amplify TCR beta CDR3 regions. TCR CDR3 underwent first-round RT-PCR with the HTBI primer set. TCRdb passed the multiplex PCR reads through MiXCR, listing each CDR3 protein once. Among about 600,000 distinct CDR3 sequences listed, roughly 15% were seen once. Sequencing was carried out using blood. Receptors were obtained from a woman aged 50 to 60 with Graves' ophthalmopathy.

This clonotype showed up many times. V is TRBV28 and J is TRBJ2-7; a possible D gene is TRBD1 (5 bases). This CDR3 comprises 14 residues. Per germline, CDR1 MDHEN and CDR2 SYDVKM. The V gene lost 5 bases and the J gene lost 2 bases, with 13 bases spanning the gap. Here the CDR3 reads CASSMTVTPYEQYF. DNA of the CDR3: TGTGCCAGCAGTATGACAGTTACTCCCTACGAGCAGTACTTC.

This clonotype was found a few times. The chain links TRBV6-2 or TRBV6-3 to TRBJ2-7; TRBD1 matches at 7 bases. Germline-derived CDR1 and CDR2 are MNHEY and SVGEGT. The trim removed 3 bases at V and 2 bases at J, leaving 4 bases unmatched. This CDR3 has 14 amino acids. For the CDR3, the DNA is TGTGCCAGCAGTTATCGGGACAGCCCCTACGAGCAGTACTTC. Translation gives CASSYRDSPYEQYF.

The sample holds many counts of this clonotype. CDR3 protein: CASSLWGDYEQYF. The CDR3 DNA reads TGTGCCAGCAGTTTATGGGGCGACTACGAGCAGTACTTC. The chain couples TRBV28 to TRBJ2-7; D is uncertain. Germline assignment: CDR1 MDHEN and CDR2 SYDVKM. The V end lost 0 bases, the J end lost 3 bases, and 6 bases lay between the germline ends. The CDR3 contains 13 residues.

The chain links TRBV4-2 to TRBJ2-3, with D uncertain. CDR1 LGHNA and CDR2 YNFKEQ come from the germline V gene. Between the trimmed V and J ends, which lost 4 bases and 6 bases, there was a span of 23 bases. CDR3 size: 17 residues. CDR3 residues: CASSPHSVYADADTQYF. The CDR3 DNA sequence: TGTGCCAGCAGCCCACACTCGGTATACGCGGATGCTGATACGCAGTATTTT.

This clonotype was detected ten times or more. This chain uses TRBV3-1 with TRBJ2-5, with D maybe TRBD1 (5 bases). Germline-derived CDR1 and CDR2 are LGHDT and YNNKEL (reference sequence). Trimming shortened V by 6 bases and J by 4 bases, and 12 bases separated the two germline ends. This CDR3 is built from 13 residues. CDR3 amino acids: CASSTGQLETQYF. The CDR3 DNA reads as TGTGCCAGCAGTACCGGACAATTAGAGACCCAGTACTTC.

About this clonotype itself: A much larger clone lies one base from this, so it may be a read error. The chain carries TRBV18 and TRBJ2-7; a possible D gene is TRBD1 (6 bases). Germline loops: CDR1 KGHSH, CDR2 LQKENI. The CDR3 is made up of 13 amino acids. As DNA, the CDR3 is TGTGCCAGCTCCCCGTTAACGGGACACGAGCCGTACTTC. It yields the protein CASSPLTGHEPYF. Full variable domain (missing parts from reference TRBV18 and TRBJ2-7): NAGVMQNPRHLVRRRGQEARLRCSPMKGHSHVYWYRQLPEEGLKFMVYLQKENIIDESGMPKERFSAEFPKEGPSILRIQQVVRGDSAAYFCASSPLTGHEPYFGPGTRLTVT.

The chain joins TRBV12-3 or TRBV12-4 to TRBJ2-2, with D unclear. V was trimmed by 7 bases and J by 5 bases, leaving 11 bases between them. The CDR3 sequence is 13 residues long. CDR3 in amino acids: CASTMKQTGELFF. The CDR3 DNA reads as TGTGCCAGCACGATGAAACAGACCGGGGAGCTGTTTTTT.

In this sample, this clonotype turned up once. The rearrangement joins TRBV28 to TRBJ1-3, with TRBD1 matching over 9 bases. Germline loops: CDR1 MDHEN, CDR2 SYDVKM. The CDR3 has 14 residues. The trim removed 8 bases at V and 2 bases at J, leaving 4 bases unmatched. The CDR3 loop reads CASQTGGTGNTIYF. DNA of the CDR3: TGTGCCAGCCAGACAGGGGGAACTGGAAACACCATATATTTT. The full variable domain, rest sourced from reference TRBV28 and TRBJ1-3, is DVKVTQSSRYLVKRTGEKVFLECVQDMDHENMFWYRQDPGLGLRLIYFSYDVKMKEKGDIPEGYSVSREKKERFSLILESASTNQTSMYLCASQTGGTGNTIYFGEGSWLTVV.

As regards this clonotype: A much larger clone differs from this one at a single base, so this may be a read error. DNA of the CDR3: TGTGCCGGCAGTTCAGGACGGACGATTAGCAATCAGCCCCAGCATTTT. Protein: CAGSSGRTISNQPQHF. The chain carries TRBV28 and TRBJ1-5; D remains unclear. This CDR3 is 16 amino acids long. Germline V gene sequence: CDR1 MDHEN, CDR2 SYDVKM.

The sample holds many counts of this clonotype. J is TRBJ2-5 and V is TRBV20-1; D may match TRBD1 or TRBD2 (5 bases each). The CDR3 has 15 amino acids. Germline values: CDR1 DFQATT, CDR2 SNEGSKA (reference sequence). Trimming removed 3 bases at V and 4 bases at J, with 18 bases between. In nucleotides, the CDR3 is TGCAGTGCTAGTCCGGTCCGACGGGACGCAGAGACCCAGTACTTC. This gives the protein CSASPVRRDAETQYF.

In this sample, this clonotype turned up many times. A junction boundary mismatches the germline segment, possibly from a read error. The rearrangement links TRBV6-2 or TRBV6-3 to TRBJ2-1; a weak D match, TRBD1 (6 bases). This CDR3 comprises 13 residues. Germline CDR1 MNHEY, CDR2 SVGEGT. The CDR3 sequence: CASSIQGYNAQFF. The CDR3 coding sequence is TGTGCCAGCAGTATCCAGGGGTACAATGCGCAGTTCTTC.

The genes are TRBV29-1 and TRBJ2-7; 8 bases map to TRBD1. Germline V gene sequence: CDR1 SQVTM, CDR2 ANQGSEA. The CDR3 totals 16 residues. J gave up 6 bases and V 4 bases, and 17 bases lay outside the gene matches. The CDR3 sequence is CSVAGGVRMRSGEQYF. The DNA for the CDR3 is TGCAGCGTTGCAGGGGGCGTCCGGATGCGCTCCGGCGAGCAGTACTTC.

This clonotype has just a few counts. This chain links TRBV12-3 or TRBV12-4 with TRBJ1-1; 9 positions match TRBD1. CDR3 length: 13 amino acids. V dropped 7 bases and J dropped 7; count of bases not matched to a gene: 7. CDR3 DNA: TGTGCCAGCACCCAGGGGACAGGGTATGAAGCTTTCTTT. Protein product: CASTQGTGYEAFF.

V gene TRBV19 combines with J gene TRBJ2-3; D unclear. The CDR3 covers 14 residues. The V gene's germline CDR1 is LNHDA and CDR2 SQIVND (reference sequence). Trimming removed 1 base at V and 3 bases at J, with 8 bases between. CDR3 DNA: TGTGCCAGTAGTATAGTGAGGTTAACAGATACGCAGTATTTT. Translating it yields CASSIVRLTDTQYF.

In its sample, this clonotype was seen a few times. The V gene is TRBV20-1, the J gene TRBJ2-7, with no clear D. Germline CDR1 is DFQATT and CDR2 is SNEGSKA (reference sequence). V lost 1 base and J lost 6, with 10 bases in between. The CDR3 totals 12 residues. The CDR3 DNA is TGCAGTGCTAGAGGTATTAGAGGCGAGCAGTACTTC. This encodes CSARGIRGEQYF.

This clonotype was counted between two and nine times. The rearrangement uses TRBV9 and TRBJ1-5, with 7 bases matching TRBD1. The trim removed 3 bases at V and 4 bases at J, leaving 7 bases unmatched. CDR1 is SGDLS and CDR2 is YYNGEE in the germline V gene. The CDR3 is 15 residues long. The CDR3 sequence is CASSATGTVNQPQHF. Written as DNA, the CDR3 is TGTGCCAGCAGCGCGACAGGGACTGTGAATCAGCCCCAGCATTTT.

This clonotype was counted many times. The rearrangement joins TRBV11-2 to TRBJ2-5; D is possibly TRBD1 (5 bases). Germline V gene data show CDR1 as SGHAT and CDR2 as FQNNGV. This CDR3 is built from 16 residues. V lost 4 bases and J lost 0, with 15 bases in between. The CDR3 spells CASSSDLGLYQETQYF. CDR3 nucleotide sequence: TGTGCCAGCAGCTCGGATTTGGGGCTTTACCAAGAGACCCAGTACTTC.

This clonotype was counted at least ten times. The chain links TRBV18 to TRBJ1-2; D call uncertain. CDR1 is KGHSH and CDR2 is LQKENI in the germline V gene. V lost 4 bases and J lost 3, with 9 bases in between. The CDR3 is 13 amino acids. The CDR3 DNA is TGTGCCAGCTCACAGAAGGCGGACTATGGCTACACCTTC. Its protein is CASSQKADYGYTF. Together with reference TRBV18 and TRBJ1-2, the CDR3 gives the full variable domain: NAGVMQNPRHLVRRRGQEARLRCSPMKGHSHVYWYRQLPEEGLKFMVYLQKENIIDESGMPKERFSAEFPKEGPSILRIQQVVRGDSAAYFCASSQKADYGYTFGSGTRLTVV.

This clonotype was found many times. This sequence joins TRBV2 and TRBJ1-1; 8 bases are a match to TRBD1. The V segment lost 7 bases and the J segment 4 bases; nucleotides outside the gene matches: 8. CDR1 and CDR2 from the germline V gene are SNHLY and FYNNEI. The CDR3 has 14 amino acids. The CDR3, as DNA: TGTGCCAGCACGGGACAGGTCGCGGTCACTGAAGCTTTCTTT. This translates into CASTGQVAVTEAFF.

This clonotype appeared many times. J is TRBJ1-1 and V is TRBV5-1; D is undetermined. This CDR3 contains 14 residues. The germline V gene has CDR1 SGHRS and CDR2 YFSETQ. Trimming cost V 0 bases and J 0 bases, with 6 bases left between them. The CDR3 DNA follows: TGCGCCAGCAGCTTGGCCTCAGTGAACACTGAAGCTTTCTTT. It codes for CASSLASVNTEAFF.

At least ten counts were recorded for this clonotype. The J gene is TRBJ2-7, the V gene TRBV11-1, with 7 bases aligning to TRBD2. This CDR3 spans 15 amino acids. V gave up 2 bases and J gave up 3 bases; unmatched junction bases: 7. Germline CDR1 is SGHAT and CDR2 is FQDESV (reference sequence). The CDR3: CASSLREGPFYEQYF. The CDR3 nucleotides are TGTGCCAGCAGCTTAAGGGAGGGGCCATTCTACGAGCAGTACTTC.